The T cell receptor beta chain described here comes from a study of CD8+ T cells in alopecia areata. Study in general: Female C3H/HeJ mice aged 7-10 weeks were given skin from C3H/HeJ graft donors, roughly 6-13 months old, that had spontaneous alopecia. Study outcomes and limitations: Scalp lesions, especially in alopecia totalis/universalis, had higher clonality than normal scalp. TCR sharing was clearer in mice than between patients, perhaps partly owing to patient HLA diversity. In scalp samples, resident alphabeta T cells of normal skin are also sequenced.

The authors sorted pooled cutaneous lymph node cells using CD4, CD8alpha, NKG2D, NKG2ACE and other markers. RNA was extracted and reverse transcribed into cDNA as the sequencing template. The data were produced by immunoSEQ multiplex PCR, yet TCRdb's version contains in-frame clones alone and is incomplete. Reported are approximately 300,000 clones, none seen only once; the ten largest carry more than 0.95%. The CDR3 runs to 15 residues. V was shortened by 0 bases and J by 0 bases, with 6 bases between the two germline ends. Germline V lookup: CDR1 NNHNN, CDR2 SYGAGS (reference sequence). The sample holds a few counts of this clone. Its antigen is unknown. Mouse germline and gene names are used. The observed sequence ends 4 residues before the CDR3 terminus, with the missing tail filled in from the germline J gene. The sample carries other DNA sequences with the same CDR3.

The source is a C3H/HeJ mouse with alopecia areata. For this strain, the MHC haplotype corresponds to H2-k. The chain combines TRBV13-2 with TRBJ2-2; weak D call: TRBD1 (6 bases). The sample consisted of CD4+ T cells sorted from a lymph node. The CDR3 bases that were read are TGTGCCAGCGGTGATGGGACAGCAAACACCGGG. It encodes CASGDGTANTG. The CDR3 as a whole reads CASGDGTANTGQLYF.